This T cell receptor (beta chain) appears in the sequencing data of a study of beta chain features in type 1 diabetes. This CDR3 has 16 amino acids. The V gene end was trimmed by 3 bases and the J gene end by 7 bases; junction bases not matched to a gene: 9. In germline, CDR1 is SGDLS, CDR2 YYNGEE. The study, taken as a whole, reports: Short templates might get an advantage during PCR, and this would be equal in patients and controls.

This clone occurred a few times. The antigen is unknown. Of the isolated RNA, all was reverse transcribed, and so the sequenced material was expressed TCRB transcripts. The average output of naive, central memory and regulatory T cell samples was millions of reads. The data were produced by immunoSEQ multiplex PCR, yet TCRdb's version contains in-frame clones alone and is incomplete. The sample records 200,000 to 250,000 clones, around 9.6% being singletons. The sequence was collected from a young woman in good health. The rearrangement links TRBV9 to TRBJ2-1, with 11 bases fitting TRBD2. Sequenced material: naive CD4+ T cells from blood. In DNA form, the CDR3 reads TGTGCCAGCAGCGAGATTCTAGCGGGAGGACGGAATGAGCAGTTCTTC. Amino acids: CASSEILAGGRNEQFF. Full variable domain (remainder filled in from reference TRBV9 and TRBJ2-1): DSGVTQTPKHLITATGQRVTLRCSPRSGDLSVYWYQQSLDQGLQFLIQYYNGEERAKGNILERFSAQQFPDLHSELNLSSLELGDSALYFCASSEILAGGRNEQFFGPGTRLTVL.